This TCR beta chain comes out of a study of cytomegalovirus exposure and HLA in healthy donors. PCR used 60 Vbeta primers and 13 Jbeta primers. The data were produced by immunoSEQ multiplex PCR, yet TCRdb's version contains in-frame clones alone and is incomplete. The table records 150,000 to 200,000 clones, about three quarters of them present only once. This CDR3 contains 15 residues. Germline V gives CDR1 MNHEY, CDR2 SMNVEV (reference sequence). V was clipped by 1 base and J by 8 bases; unmatched bases: 10. General study findings and limits: A later analysis, which compared TCR beta chains of equal frequency, found the HLA-associated ones more clonally expanded. The presence/absence work took it that sequencing depth was about the same across donors. In a later analysis, approximately 18,000 TCR beta sequences were associated with HLA alleles at 0.05 false discovery rate.

As to this clone: The antigen is unknown.

Source material: PBMCs. The TCR was taken from a young woman in good health and CMV-seronegative. The rearrangement links TRBV27 to TRBJ1-2, with TRBD1 matching over 7 bases. Written as DNA, the CDR3 is TGTGCCAGCAGTTTATTGGGACAGCCCGGGAGCGGCTACACCTTC. It yields the protein CASSLLGQPGSGYTF.